This T cell receptor beta chain is drawn from a study of tumor T cells in aggressive B-cell lymphoma. CDR1 ENHRY and CDR2 SYGVKD come from the germline V gene. This CDR3 contains 14 residues. V lost 1 base and J lost 6; bases outside the gene matches: 4. Clones were sequenced by immunoSEQ multiplex PCR, and TCRdb holds only the in-frame ones, with some missing. The repertoire consists of roughly 2,800 clones, with 85% to 90% occurring once and the leading ten covering around 3.6%. Material for sequencing was tumor tissue. The gene calls are TRBV10-3 and TRBJ1-2, with 8 bases matching TRBD1. The receptor comes from an adult with diffuse large B cell lymphoma. The CDR3, as DNA: TGTGCCATCAGTGAGTACGACAGGGGACATGGCTACACCTTC. Its translation: CAISEYDRGHGYTF.